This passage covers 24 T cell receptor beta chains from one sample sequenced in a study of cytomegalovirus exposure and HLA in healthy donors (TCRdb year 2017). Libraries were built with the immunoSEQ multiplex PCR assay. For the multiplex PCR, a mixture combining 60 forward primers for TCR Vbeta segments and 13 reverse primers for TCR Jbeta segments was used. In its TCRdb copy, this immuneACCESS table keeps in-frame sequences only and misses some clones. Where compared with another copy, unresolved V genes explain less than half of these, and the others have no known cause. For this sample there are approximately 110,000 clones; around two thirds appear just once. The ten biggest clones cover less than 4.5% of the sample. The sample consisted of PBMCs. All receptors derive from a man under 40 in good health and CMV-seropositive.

Written as DNA, the CDR3 is TGCGCCAGCAGTGACCCCGAGGGAGCGGGTGATACGCAGTATTTT. It translates to CASSDPEGAGDTQYF. The chain combines TRBV10-1 with TRBJ2-3; D possibly corresponds to TRBD2 (6 bases). Germline V gene sequence: CDR1 WNHNN, CDR2 SYGVQD (reference sequence). The ends were cut back, 3 bases at V and 6 bases at J, with 16 bases in the middle. This CDR3 is built from 15 residues.

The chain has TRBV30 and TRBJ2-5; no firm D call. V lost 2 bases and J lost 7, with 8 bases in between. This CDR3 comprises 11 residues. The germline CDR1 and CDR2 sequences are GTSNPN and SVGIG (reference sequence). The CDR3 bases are TGTGCCTGGAGTTCAGGTGGGACCCAGTACTTC. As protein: CAWSSGGTQYF.

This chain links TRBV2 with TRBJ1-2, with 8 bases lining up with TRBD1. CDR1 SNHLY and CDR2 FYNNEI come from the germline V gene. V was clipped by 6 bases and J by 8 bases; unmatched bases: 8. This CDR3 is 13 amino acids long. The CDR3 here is CASRGGQGAGYTF. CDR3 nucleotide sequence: TGTGCCAGCAGAGGTGGACAGGGTGCAGGCTACACCTTC.

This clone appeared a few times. Here the CDR3 DNA reads TGTGCCAGCAGTGAACGGGGGAACACTGAAGCTTTCTTT. Its protein is CASSERGNTEAFF. The rearrangement uses TRBV6-4 and TRBJ1-1, with D hard to call. Germline V lookup: CDR1 MRHNA, CDR2 SNTAGT. Trimming removed 3 bases at V and 1 base at J, with 6 bases between. The CDR3 has 13 residues.

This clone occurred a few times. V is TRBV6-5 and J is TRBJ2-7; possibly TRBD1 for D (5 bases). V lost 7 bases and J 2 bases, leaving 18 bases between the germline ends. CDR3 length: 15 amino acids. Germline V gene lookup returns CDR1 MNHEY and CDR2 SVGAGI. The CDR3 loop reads CASMPIKGNPYEQYF. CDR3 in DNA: TGTGCCAGCATGCCGATTAAGGGGAACCCCTACGAGCAGTACTTC.

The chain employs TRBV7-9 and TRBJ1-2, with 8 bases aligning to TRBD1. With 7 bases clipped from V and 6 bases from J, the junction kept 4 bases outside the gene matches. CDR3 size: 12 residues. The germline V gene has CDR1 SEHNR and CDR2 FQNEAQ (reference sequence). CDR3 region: CASTRQGNGYTF. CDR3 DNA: TGTGCCAGCACCCGACAGGGGAATGGCTACACCTTC.

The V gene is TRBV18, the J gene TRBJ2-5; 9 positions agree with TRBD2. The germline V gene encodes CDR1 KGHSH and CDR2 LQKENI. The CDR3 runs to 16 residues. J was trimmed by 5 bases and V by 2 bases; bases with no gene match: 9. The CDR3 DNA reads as TGTGCCAGCTCACCAGTCCGCGGGGGGGCCAAGGAGACCCAGTACTTC. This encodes CASSPVRGGAKETQYF.

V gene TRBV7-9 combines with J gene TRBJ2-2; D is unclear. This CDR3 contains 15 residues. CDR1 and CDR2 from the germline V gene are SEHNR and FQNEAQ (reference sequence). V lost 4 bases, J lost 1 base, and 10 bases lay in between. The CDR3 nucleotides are TGTGCCAGCAGCTACCACCACATGAACACCGGGGAGCTGTTTTTT. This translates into CASSYHHMNTGELFF.

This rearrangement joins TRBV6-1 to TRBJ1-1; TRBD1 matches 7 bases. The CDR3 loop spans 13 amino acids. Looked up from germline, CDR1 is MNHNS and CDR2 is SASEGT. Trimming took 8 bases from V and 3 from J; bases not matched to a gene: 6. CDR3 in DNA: TGTGCCAGCTCGGGACAGTTGGACACTGAAGCTTTCTTT. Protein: CASSGQLDTEAFF.

CDR3 coding DNA: TGTGCCAGCAGCTCCCGGGACACCCCTCCGAGGATGGGAGAGACCCAGTACTTC. Translation gives CASSSRDTPPRMGETQYF. This chain joins TRBV11-1 and TRBJ2-5; perhaps TRBD1 as D (6 bases). Germline lookup yields CDR1 SGHAT and CDR2 FQDESV (reference sequence). The CDR3 covers 18 residues. V was clipped by 4 bases and J by 4 bases, with 25 bases between them.

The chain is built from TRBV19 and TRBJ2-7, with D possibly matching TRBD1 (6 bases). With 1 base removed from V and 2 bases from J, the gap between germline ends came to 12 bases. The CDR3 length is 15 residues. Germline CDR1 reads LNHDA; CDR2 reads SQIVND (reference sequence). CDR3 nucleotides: TGTGCCAGTAGTATAGGGGGACAAGGAACCTACGAGCAGTACTTC. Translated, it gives CASSIGGQGTYEQYF. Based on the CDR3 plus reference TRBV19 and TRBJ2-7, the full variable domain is DGGITQSPKYLFRKEGQNVTLSCEQNLNHDAMYWYRQDPGQGLRLIYYSQIVNDFQKGDIAEGYSVSREKKESFPLTVTSAQKNPTAFYLCASSIGGQGTYEQYFGPGTRLTVT.

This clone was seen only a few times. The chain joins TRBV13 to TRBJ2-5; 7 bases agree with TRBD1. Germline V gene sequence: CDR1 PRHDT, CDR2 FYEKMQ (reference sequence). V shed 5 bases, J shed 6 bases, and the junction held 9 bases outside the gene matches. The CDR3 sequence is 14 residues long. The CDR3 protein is CASSAYRGNQTQYF. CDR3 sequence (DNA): TGTGCCAGCAGCGCCTACAGGGGAAATCAGACCCAGTACTTC.

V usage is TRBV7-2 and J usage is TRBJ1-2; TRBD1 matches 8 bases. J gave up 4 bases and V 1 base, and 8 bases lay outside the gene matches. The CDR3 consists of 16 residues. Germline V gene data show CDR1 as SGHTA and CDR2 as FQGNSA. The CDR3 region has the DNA TGTGCCAGCAGCTTAGGTTCAGGGGGCTACTCCTATGGCTACACCTTC. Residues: CASSLGSGGYSYGYTF.

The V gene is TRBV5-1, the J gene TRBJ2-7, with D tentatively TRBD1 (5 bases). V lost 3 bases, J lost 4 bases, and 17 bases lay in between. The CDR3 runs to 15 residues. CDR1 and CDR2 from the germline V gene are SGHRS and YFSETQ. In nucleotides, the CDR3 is TGCGCCAGCAGCTCACAACCGACAGACCAATACGAGCAGTACTTC. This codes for CASSSQPTDQYEQYF.

The CDR3 here is CASSRDSGEAFF. CDR3 nucleotide sequence: TGTGCCAGCAGCCGCGACTCGGGAGAAGCTTTCTTT. The rearrangement uses TRBV9 and TRBJ1-1; D gene uncertain. Germline lookup yields CDR1 SGDLS and CDR2 YYNGEE. V was trimmed by 4 bases and J by 8 bases, leaving 12 bases between them. There are 12 residues in the CDR3.

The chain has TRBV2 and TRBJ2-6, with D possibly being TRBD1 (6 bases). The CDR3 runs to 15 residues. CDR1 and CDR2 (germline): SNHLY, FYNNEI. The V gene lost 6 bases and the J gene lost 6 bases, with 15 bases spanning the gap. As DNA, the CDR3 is TGTGCCAGCAGCCCTTCCAGGGGTACGGCCAACGTCCTGACTTTC. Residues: CASSPSRGTANVLTF.

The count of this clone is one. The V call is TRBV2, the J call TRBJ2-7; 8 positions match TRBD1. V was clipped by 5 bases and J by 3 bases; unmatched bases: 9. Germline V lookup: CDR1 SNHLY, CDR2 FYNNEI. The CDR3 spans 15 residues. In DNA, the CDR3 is TGTGCCAGCAGTCCGCCCGGGACAGGCGTCTACGAGCAGTACTTC. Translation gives CASSPPGTGVYEQYF.

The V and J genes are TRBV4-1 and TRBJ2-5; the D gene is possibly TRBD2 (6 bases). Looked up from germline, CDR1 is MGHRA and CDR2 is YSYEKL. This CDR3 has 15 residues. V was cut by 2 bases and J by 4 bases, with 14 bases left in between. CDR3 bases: TGCGCCAGCAGCCAAAACCCGGACTATCCAGAGACCCAGTACTTC. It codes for CASSQNPDYPETQYF.

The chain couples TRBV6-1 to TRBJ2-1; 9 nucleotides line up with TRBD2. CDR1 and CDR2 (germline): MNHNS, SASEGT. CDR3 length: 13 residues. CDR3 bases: TGTGCAAACGGCGGGGGGGCTTACAATGAGCAGTTCTTC. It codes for CANGGGAYNEQFF.

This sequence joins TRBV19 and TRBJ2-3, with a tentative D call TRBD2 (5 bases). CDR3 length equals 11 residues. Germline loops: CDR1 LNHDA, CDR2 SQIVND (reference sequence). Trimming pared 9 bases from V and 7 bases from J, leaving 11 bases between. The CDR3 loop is CASEGLNTQYF. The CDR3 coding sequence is TGTGCCAGCGAGGGTTTGAATACGCAGTATTTT.

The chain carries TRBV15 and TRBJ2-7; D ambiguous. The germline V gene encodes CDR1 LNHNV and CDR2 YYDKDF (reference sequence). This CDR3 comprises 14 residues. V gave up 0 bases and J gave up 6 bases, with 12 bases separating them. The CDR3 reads CATSRDFEEFEQYF. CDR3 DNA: TGTGCCACCAGCAGAGATTTCGAAGAGTTCGAGCAGTACTTC.

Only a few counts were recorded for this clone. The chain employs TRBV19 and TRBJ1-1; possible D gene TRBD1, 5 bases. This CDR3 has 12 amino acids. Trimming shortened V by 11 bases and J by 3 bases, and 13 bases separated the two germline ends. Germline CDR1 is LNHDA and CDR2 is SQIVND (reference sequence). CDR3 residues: CAARGGYTEAFF. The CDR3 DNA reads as TGTGCCGCCCGTGGGGGGTACACTGAAGCTTTCTTT.

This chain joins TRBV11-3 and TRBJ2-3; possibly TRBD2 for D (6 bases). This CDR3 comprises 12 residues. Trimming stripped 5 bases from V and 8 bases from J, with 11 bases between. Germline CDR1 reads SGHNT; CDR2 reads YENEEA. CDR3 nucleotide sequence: TGTGCCAGCAGCCCCCCCGGGGGTACGCAGTATTTT. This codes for CASSPPGGTQYF.

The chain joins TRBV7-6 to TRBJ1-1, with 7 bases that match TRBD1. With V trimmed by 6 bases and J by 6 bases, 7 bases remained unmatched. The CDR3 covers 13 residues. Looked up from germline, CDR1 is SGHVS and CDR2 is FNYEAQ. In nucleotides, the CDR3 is TGTGCCAGCAGTCGGACAGGTGACCCTGAAGCTTTCTTT. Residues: CASSRTGDPEAFF.